This T cell receptor (beta chain) was sequenced in a study of blood T cell repertoires in COVID-19. Study details: PBMCs, B-cell-depleted T cells, or T cells provided the cDNA or gDNA that made up the material.

The V gene lost 4 bases and the J gene lost 0 bases, with 16 bases spanning the gap. Germline V CDR1 and CDR2: MNHEY, SMNVEV (reference sequence). This CDR3 contains 17 residues. This clone has just one count. Under the authors' procedure: The assay estimated nucleated cells by amplifying reference gene primers. The protocol was immunoSEQ multiplex PCR, while the TCRdb copy is restricted to in-frame clones and leaves out a portion. That table gives V, J and clone size, and the DNA gave D and trimming. This sample carries some 49,000 clones, 85% to 95% of them seen once, and the ten largest clones take about 1%.

The sequencing sample was made of peripheral blood. The V call is TRBV27, the J call TRBJ2-1; D perhaps matches TRBD1 (6 bases). The TCR was taken from a man aged 55 to 69 with COVID-19, enrolled during active disease. The CDR3, as DNA: TGTGCCAGCAGTTACATTTGGACAGCTAGCTCCTACAATGAGCAGTTCTTC. This codes for CASSYIWTASSYNEQFF.